Listed below are T cell receptor beta chains from one sample, sequenced in a study of cytomegalovirus exposure and HLA in healthy donors. The table came from immunoSEQ multiplex PCR; TCRdb's copy has only in-frame clones and leaves some out. The sample contains approximately 170,000 clones, around 68% of which appear only once. The specimen sequenced was PBMCs. Every receptor here comes from a girl aged 10 to 17 in good health and CMV-seronegative. Both conserved end residues are part of each CDR3. D genes are given only for firm matches. Where a row states a size, it is once, few, many or the class of an expanded clone; other rows omit it.

V,length,D,size,J,CDR3,DNA
TRBV7-9,15,TRBD2,-,TRBJ2-5,CASSLVGLAGKTQYF,TGTGCCAGCAGCTTAGTCGGACTAGCTGGAAAGACCCAGTACTTC
TRBV18,14,-,-,TRBJ2-2,CASSPQQGTGELFF,TGTGCCAGCTCACCTCAACAGGGAACCGGGGAGCTGTTTTTT
TRBV19,13,-,-,TRBJ2-2,CASSGQPTGELFF,TGTGCCAGTAGCGGACAGCCCACCGGGGAGCTGTTTTTT
TRBV5-1,13,-,-,TRBJ1-1,CASSLEEITEAFF,TGCGCCAGCAGCTTGGAGGAGATCACTGAAGCTTTCTTT
TRBV10-3,15,TRBD1,-,TRBJ1-1,CAISEFGQGNTEAFF,TGTGCCATCAGTGAGTTCGGACAGGGGAACACTGAAGCTTTCTTT
TRBV7-6,15,-,-,TRBJ1-2,CASSLLQGRDYGYTF,TGTGCCAGCAGCTTACTCCAGGGGAGGGACTATGGCTACACCTTC
TRBV15,15,-,-,TRBJ1-4,CAIHRGGRANEKLFF,TGTGCCATCCACCGAGGGGGTCGTGCTAATGAAAAACTGTTTTTT
TRBV29-1,12,TRBD1,-,TRBJ2-7,CSVGTGIYEQYF,TGCAGCGTTGGGACAGGGATCTACGAGCAGTACTTC
TRBV5-6,14,-,-,TRBJ2-5,CASSLEASEETQYF,TGTGCCAGCAGCTTGGAGGCTAGTGAAGAAACCCAGTACTTC
TRBV6-5,14,TRBD1,-,TRBJ1-5,CASRDSHSNQPQHF,TGTGCCAGCCGGGACAGCCATAGCAATCAGCCCCAGCATTTT
TRBV6-5,15,-,-,TRBJ1-3,CASRPGIRSGNTIYF,TGTGCCAGCAGACCAGGGATCCGCTCTGGAAACACCATATATTTT
TRBV13,14,TRBD1,few,TRBJ2-7,CASSLTGDDYEQYF,TGTGCCAGCAGCTTAACAGGGGACGACTACGAGCAGTACTTC
TRBV6-6,14,-,-,TRBJ1-5,CASSMGGDGQPQHF,TGTGCCAGCAGTATGGGGGGGGATGGCCAGCCCCAGCATTTT
TRBV5-1,14,TRBD1,-,TRBJ1-4,CASSLGQGDEKLFF,TGCGCCAGCAGCTTAGGACAGGGGGATGAAAAACTGTTTTTT
TRBV5-1,14,TRBD1,-,TRBJ1-1,CASSLGSGGTEAFF,TGCGCCAGCAGCTTGGGGTCAGGGGGCACTGAAGCTTTCTTT
TRBV10-2,15,-,-,TRBJ1-1,CASSESALRGSEAFF,TGCGCCAGCAGTGAGTCTGCTTTACGAGGCTCTGAAGCTTTCTTT
TRBV7-9,14,-,-,TRBJ1-2,CASSLAAGIYGYTF,TGTGCCAGCAGCTTAGCAGCCGGGATCTATGGCTACACCTTC
TRBV29-1,14,-,-,TRBJ1-3,CSVDKGRAGNTIYF,TGCAGCGTTGATAAGGGGAGGGCTGGAAACACCATATATTTT
TRBV19,15,-,few,TRBJ1-3,CASSIGLGAGNTIYF,TGTGCCAGTAGTATAGGGCTCGGAGCTGGAAACACCATATATTTT
TRBV29-1,12,-,few,TRBJ1-2,CSVGGPNYGYTF,TGCAGCGTTGGGGGCCCTAACTATGGCTACACCTTC
TRBV5-1,11,-,few,TRBJ2-5,CASSLQEAQYF,TGCGCCAGCAGCTTACAAGAGGCCCAGTACTTC
TRBV25-1,13,TRBD1,-,TRBJ2-5,CASSRDRKETQYF,TGTGCCAGCTCCCGGGACAGAAAAGAGACCCAGTACTTC
TRBV7-9,16,TRBD1,-,TRBJ1-3,CASSPRQGARGNTIYF,TGTGCCAGCAGCCCGAGACAGGGGGCGCGAGGAAACACCATATATTTT
TRBV12-5,13,TRBD2,-,TRBJ2-3,CASGRTSLDTQYF,TGTGCTAGTGGTAGGACTAGCCTAGATACGCAGTATTTT
TRBV5-4,14,-,-,TRBJ1-1,CASSTPGQNTEAFF,TGTGCCAGCAGCACCCCGGGACAGAACACTGAAGCTTTCTTT
TRBV2,17,-,-,TRBJ1-1,CASSGGGAGRFNTEAFF,TGTGCCAGCAGTGGAGGTGGAGCAGGGAGGTTTAACACTGAAGCTTTCTTT
TRBV9,15,-,-,TRBJ1-3,CASSVAAGKGNTIYF,TGTGCCAGCAGCGTAGCTGCGGGGAAAGGAAACACCATATATTTT
TRBV9,13,TRBD2,-,TRBJ2-3,CASSVGTSGEQYF,TGTGCCAGCAGCGTAGGCACTAGCGGGGAGCAGTATTTT
TRBV5-4,15,TRBD1,-,TRBJ1-2,CASRLPTGGLEGYTF,TGTGCCAGCAGGCTCCCAACAGGGGGATTAGAGGGCTACACCTTC
TRBV5-1,17,TRBD1,-,TRBJ2-1,CASSWGNRGWADNEQFF,TGCGCCAGCAGCTGGGGTAACAGGGGGTGGGCCGACAATGAGCAGTTCTTC
TRBV6-5,15,TRBD2,-,TRBJ2-3,CASSLSGGATDTQYF,TGTGCCAGCAGTCTAAGCGGGGGGGCCACAGATACGCAGTATTTT
TRBV27,12,-,once,TRBJ2-1,CASSLSADEQFF,TGTGCCAGCAGTTTATCGGCCGATGAGCAGTTCTTC
TRBV6-5,14,-,-,TRBJ2-2,CASTLGPNTGELFF,TGTGCCAGCACTCTGGGCCCAAACACCGGGGAGCTGTTTTTT
TRBV18,17,-,-,TRBJ2-2,CASSPNRGARNTGELFF,TGTGCCAGCTCACCTAACCGGGGGGCAAGGAACACCGGGGAGCTGTTTTTT
TRBV4-2,15,TRBD2,-,TRBJ2-3,CASSQERGGSDTQYF,TGTGCCAGCAGCCAAGAGCGGGGGGGCTCAGATACGCAGTATTTT
TRBV5-1,15,TRBD1,-,TRBJ1-5,CASSLTGGSNQPQHF,TGCGCCAGCAGCTTGACAGGGGGAAGCAATCAGCCCCAGCATTTT
TRBV25-1,17,-,-,TRBJ1-2,CASSGGHPTPGSDGYTF,TGTGCCAGCAGTGGAGGCCACCCAACCCCGGGAAGTGATGGCTACACCTTC
TRBV19,15,TRBD1,-,TRBJ2-1,CASSGYRGLYNEQFF,TGTGCCAGTAGTGGCTACAGGGGGCTGTACAATGAGCAGTTCTTC
TRBV14,14,-,-,TRBJ2-7,CASSHIGGSYEQYF,TGTGCCAGCAGCCATATAGGAGGGTCCTACGAGCAGTACTTC
TRBV5-1,15,TRBD2,-,TRBJ2-7,CASGLLAGGTYEQYF,TGCGCCAGCGGATTACTAGCGGGGGGTACCTACGAGCAGTACTTC
TRBV27,15,-,-,TRBJ1-5,CASSLGPISNQPQHF,TGTGCCAGCAGTTTAGGGCCGATTAGCAATCAGCCCCAGCATTTT
TRBV9,13,-,-,TRBJ2-1,CASSGGLVNEQFF,TGTGCCAGCAGCGGCGGGCTAGTTAATGAGCAGTTCTTC
TRBV5-4,15,-,-,TRBJ1-1,CASSLGSGMNTEAFF,TGTGCCAGCAGCCTCGGGTCGGGAATGAACACTGAAGCTTTCTTT
TRBV29-1,15,-,-,TRBJ2-7,CSVAPEWGEKDEQYF,TGCAGCGTCGCCCCCGAGTGGGGGGAGAAAGACGAGCAGTACTTC
TRBV9,14,-,-,TRBJ1-4,CASNAGAGGEKLFF,TGTGCCAGCAACGCAGGGGCGGGTGGTGAAAAACTGTTTTTT
TRBV29-1,15,TRBD1,-,TRBJ2-3,CSASPGTGLSDTQYF,TGCAGCGCCTCCCCCGGGACAGGACTTTCAGATACGCAGTATTTT
TRBV11-3,15,-,-,TRBJ2-2,CASSLDSTNTGELFF,TGTGCCAGCAGCCTCGACAGTACGAACACCGGGGAGCTGTTTTTT
TRBV5-1,13,TRBD1,-,TRBJ2-7,CASSNRGSYEQYF,TGCGCCAGCAGCAACAGGGGGTCCTACGAGCAGTACTTC
TRBV7-9,16,TRBD1,-,TRBJ1-6,CASSPGTVLYNSPLHF,TGTGCCAGCAGCCCCGGGACAGTTCTCTATAATTCACCCCTCCACTTT
TRBV25-1,16,-,-,TRBJ2-1,CASSEWGDSSYNEQFF,TGTGCCAGCAGTGAATGGGGCGATAGCTCCTACAATGAGCAGTTCTTC
TRBV7-9,15,-,few,TRBJ1-4,CASSPRTSAVEKLFF,TGTGCCAGCAGCCCCAGGACATCGGCCGTTGAAAAACTGTTTTTT
TRBV27,13,-,-,TRBJ1-2,CASSKGAFRGYTF,TGTGCCAGCAGTAAGGGAGCTTTTAGGGGCTACACCTTC
TRBV6-1,16,TRBD1,-,TRBJ1-4,CASSEETGGIREKLFF,TGTGCCAGCAGTGAAGAGACAGGGGGAATTAGGGAAAAACTGTTTTTT
TRBV6-1,15,-,-,TRBJ2-7,CASSEAGDGSYEQYF,TGTGCCAGCAGTGAAGCAGGAGACGGCTCCTACGAGCAGTACTTC